This T cell receptor beta chain was recovered during a study of T cells after yellow fever vaccination. Study conclusions and caveats: Weaker overall, the secondary response nonetheless peaked faster (day 5 versus 15). Re-detected after boosting: most primary clones, more than 95% of CD4 and under 90% of CD8.

MiXCR was run by TCRdb on the 5' RACE reads, yielding one entry per CDR3 protein. The sample comprises 100,000 to 150,000 distinct CDR3 sequences, under 9% of which are singletons, and almost 40% rests with the top ten. Germline V gene sequence: CDR1 SEHNR, CDR2 FQNEAQ (reference sequence). The CDR3 is 17 residues long. The V end lost 0 bases, the J end lost 0 bases, and 14 bases lay between the germline ends. Note on this clonotype: Its antigen is unknown.

V gene TRBV7-9 combines with J gene TRBJ1-1; D possibly corresponds to TRBD1 (6 bases). The origin of this receptor is a man aged 18 to 29 who received the YFV17D yellow fever vaccine. The sample here was CD8+ T cells sorted from PBMCs, taken on the day of the yellow fever booster vaccination. CDR3 amino acids: CASSLAHYGGLNTEAFF. In DNA, the CDR3 is TGTGCCAGCAGCTTAGCGCATTACGGGGGCTTGAACACTGAAGCTTTCTTT.